This TCR beta chain was profiled in a study of T cell responses to AZD1222 COVID-19 vaccine. Study results and caveats: The donors showed a predominance of white British ancestry and of females, with possible underestimation of clonal diversity. Seropositive status at baseline applied to only six AZD1222 recipients. Nearly half of unique spike-specific TCRs reportedly avoided B.1.351 and B.1.1.7 mutated regions.

Generated by immunoSEQ multiplex PCR, the TCRdb table keeps only in-frame clones and is missing some. The sample has approximately 150,000 clones; approximately 85% are singletons. In regard to this clone: The target antigen is unknown.

The starting material was peripheral blood, obtained 28 days after the second dose of the MenACWY control vaccine. The sequence came from an adult who received the MenACWY meningococcal vaccine as a control.

The CDR3, as DNA: TGCGCCAGCAGCCAAGAAGTGACAGGTGGGAATAGGGCCAACGTCCTGACTTTC. Translating it yields CASSQEVTGGNRANVLTF. The rearrangement joins TRBV4-3 to TRBJ2-6, with D perhaps TRBD1 (6 bases). The CDR3 consists of 18 residues. Trimming left V 0 bases short and J 5 bases short, with 17 bases between. From germline, CDR1 is LGHNA and CDR2 YSLEER.